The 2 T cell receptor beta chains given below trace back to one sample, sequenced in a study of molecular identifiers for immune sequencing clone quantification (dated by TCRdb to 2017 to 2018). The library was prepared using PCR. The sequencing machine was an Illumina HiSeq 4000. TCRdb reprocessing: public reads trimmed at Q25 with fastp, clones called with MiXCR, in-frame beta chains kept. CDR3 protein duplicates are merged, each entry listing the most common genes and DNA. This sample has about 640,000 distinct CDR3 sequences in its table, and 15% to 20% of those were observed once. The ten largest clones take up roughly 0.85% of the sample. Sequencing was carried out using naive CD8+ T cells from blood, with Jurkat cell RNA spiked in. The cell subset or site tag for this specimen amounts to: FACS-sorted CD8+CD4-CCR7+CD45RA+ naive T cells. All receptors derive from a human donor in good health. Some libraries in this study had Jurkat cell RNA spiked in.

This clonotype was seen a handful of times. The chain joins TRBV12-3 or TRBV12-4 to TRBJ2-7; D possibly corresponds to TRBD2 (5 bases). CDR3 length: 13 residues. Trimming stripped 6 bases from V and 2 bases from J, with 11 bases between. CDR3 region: CASSPGNTYEQYF. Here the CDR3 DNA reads TGTGCCAGCAGCCCGGGGAACACCTACGAGCAGTACTTC.

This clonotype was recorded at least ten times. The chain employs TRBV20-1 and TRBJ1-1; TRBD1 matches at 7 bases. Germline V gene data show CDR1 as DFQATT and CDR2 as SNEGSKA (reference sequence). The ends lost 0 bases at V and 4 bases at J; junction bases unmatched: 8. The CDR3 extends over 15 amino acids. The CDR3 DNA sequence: TGCAGTGCTAGAGATTGGGGAGGGGGCGGCACTGAAGCTTTCTTT. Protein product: CSARDWGGGGTEAFF.